These 11 T cell receptor beta chains were all obtained from the same sample, sequenced in a study of identical twins. A single record per CDR3 protein comes from TCRdb applying MiXCR to the 5' RACE reads. The sample contains 420,000 or so distinct CDR3 sequences, about 18% of which appear only once. Sequencing used naive T cells sorted from blood. The receptors shown here come from a man in his forties or fifties in good health.

This clonotype appeared many times. The chain is built from TRBV20-1 and TRBJ2-3; 7 positions match TRBD2. Germline CDR1 is DFQATT and CDR2 is SNEGSKA (reference sequence). The CDR3 loop spans 13 amino acids. The CDR3 DNA reads as TGCACTGTGGCTAGCGGTCTCACAGATACGCAGTATTTT. This sequence encodes CTVASGLTDTQYF.

The chain is built from TRBV28 and TRBJ2-7; perhaps TRBD1 as D (6 bases). V lost 8 bases and J 3 bases, leaving 17 bases between the germline ends. This CDR3 has 14 residues. Germline-derived CDR1 and CDR2 are MDHEN and SYDVKM. The CDR3 spells CASQEQGTYYEQYF. CDR3 coding DNA: TGTGCCAGCCAGGAGCAGGGGACATACTACGAGCAGTACTTC.

The J gene is TRBJ2-1, the V gene TRBV20-1, with D perhaps matching TRBD1 or TRBD2 (5 bases each). CDR1 is DFQATT and CDR2 is SNEGSKA in the germline V gene (reference sequence). Trimming took 0 bases from V and 0 from J, leaving 12 bases between them. The CDR3 runs 16 residues. CDR3 sequence reads: CSARDLGTSSYNEQFF. In nucleotides, the CDR3 is TGCAGTGCTAGAGATCTCGGGACCTCCTCCTACAATGAGCAGTTCTTC.

The gene calls are TRBV20-1 and TRBJ2-1; TRBD2 matches at 10 bases. Germline CDR1 reads DFQATT; CDR2 reads SNEGSKA (reference sequence). The CDR3 consists of 24 residues. J lost 0 bases, V lost 2 bases, and 28 bases had no gene match. The CDR3 sequence is CSARQFPTVVSGRAGGSSYNEQFF. In DNA form, the CDR3 reads TGCAGTGCTAGACAATTCCCCACCGTGGTCAGCGGGAGGGCCGGTGGTAGCTCCTACAATGAGCAGTTCTTC.

The chain carries TRBV7-8 and TRBJ2-5; perhaps D is TRBD1 or TRBD2 (5 bases each). Deletions cut 2 bases from V and 1 base from J, with 11 bases between. Germline V lookup: CDR1 SGHVS, CDR2 FQNEAQ. CDR3 length: 15 residues. Here the CDR3 DNA reads TGTGCCAGCAGCTTATTGCCCGGGGCCCAAGAGACCCAGTACTTC. It encodes CASSLLPGAQETQYF.

The V call is TRBV11-2, the J call TRBJ2-3; 11 positions match TRBD2. V lost 2 bases to trimming and J lost 5 bases; unmatched junction nucleotides: 9. The CDR3 spans 17 residues. Germline loops: CDR1 SGHAT, CDR2 FQNNGV. The CDR3 region is CASSLTASGGPRDTQYF. The CDR3 DNA reads as TGTGCCAGCAGCTTAACGGCTAGCGGGGGGCCGAGAGATACGCAGTATTTT.

The rearrangement uses TRBV27 and TRBJ2-7, with a weak D call TRBD2 (6 bases). V lost 5 bases and J 0 bases, leaving 14 bases between the germline ends. This CDR3 spans 15 amino acids. Germline V gives CDR1 MNHEY, CDR2 SMNVEV (reference sequence). For the CDR3, the DNA is TGTGCCAGCAGTCCCCGACTAGGGAGCTCCTACGAGCAGTACTTC. Encoded protein: CASSPRLGSSYEQYF.

This clonotype was seen many times. V usage is TRBV6-5 and J usage is TRBJ1-2; maybe TRBD1 (6 bases). The CDR3 runs to 12 residues. Germline V CDR1 and CDR2: MNHEY, SVGAGI. Trimming removed 4 bases at V and 13 bases at J, with 16 bases between. CDR3 nucleotides: TGTGCCAGCAGTTCAAGAAAACAGGGTTGCACCTTC. Protein product: CASSSRKQGCTF.

The V and J genes are TRBV28 and TRBJ1-1, with D uncertain. This CDR3 spans 15 amino acids. The germline V gene encodes CDR1 MDHEN and CDR2 SYDVKM. The V end was cut by 0 bases, the J end by 1 base, with 9 bases between. Here the CDR3 reads CASSLWVVQNTEAFF. The DNA of the CDR3 is TGTGCCAGCAGTTTATGGGTCGTTCAGAACACTGAAGCTTTCTTT.

This chain uses TRBV19 with TRBJ2-1; perhaps TRBD2 as D (5 bases). The CDR3 length is 16 residues. Germline assignment: CDR1 LNHDA and CDR2 SQIVND (reference sequence). Trimming pared 3 bases from V and 3 bases from J, leaving 15 bases between. The CDR3 spells CASSMGSRSRYNEQFF. The CDR3, as DNA: TGTGCCAGTAGTATGGGGAGTCGGAGCCGCTACAATGAGCAGTTCTTC.

At least ten counts were recorded for this clonotype. This sequence joins TRBV4-1 and TRBJ1-2; D unresolved. V was trimmed by 0 bases and J by 4 bases, leaving 12 bases between them. Germline lookup yields CDR1 MGHRA and CDR2 YSYEKL. CDR3 length: 15 amino acids. CDR3 DNA sequence: TGCGCCAGCAGCCAAGACGATCGAGGTTCCTATGGCTACACCTTC. Protein product: CASSQDDRGSYGYTF.